This T cell receptor beta chain was retrieved from a study of T cells in Graves' hyperthyroidism and ophthalmopathy. General study points: Most clonotypes expanded in the thyroid (above 0.001) were also present in blood.

The V gene's germline CDR1 is PRHDT and CDR2 FYEKMQ (reference sequence). Trimming took off 5 bases at V and 4 bases at J, with 12 bases between the two ends. The CDR3 sequence is 15 residues long. A lack of ophthalmopathy progression within 18 months defined stable Graves' hyperthyroidism. The patients, who ranged from 18 to 65 in age, presented with newly diagnosed hyperthyroidism lasting under 2 months. Uncontrolled infection, other autoimmune disease, pregnancy or lactation led to exclusion. TCR beta CDR3 regions were amplified from RNA transcripts. The HTBI set primed first-round TCR CDR3 RT-PCR. MiXCR, applied by TCRdb to the multiplex PCR reads, yields one record per CDR3 protein. This table has about 98,000 distinct CDR3 sequences, approximately 39% appearing once. About this clonotype: The antigen is undetermined. The final CDR3 position lacks the conserved phenylalanine or tryptophan, pointing to a likely read error.

This TCR came from a woman in her twenties or thirties with Graves' hyperthyroidism. The sequenced material came from peripheral blood or thyroid tissue (not recorded which). The J gene is TRBJ1-6, the V gene TRBV13, with unresolved D. The CDR3 coding sequence is TGTGCCAGCAGCGTACTCGGAGAGTATAATTCACCCCTCCACCTT. It yields the protein CASSVLGEYNSPLHL.